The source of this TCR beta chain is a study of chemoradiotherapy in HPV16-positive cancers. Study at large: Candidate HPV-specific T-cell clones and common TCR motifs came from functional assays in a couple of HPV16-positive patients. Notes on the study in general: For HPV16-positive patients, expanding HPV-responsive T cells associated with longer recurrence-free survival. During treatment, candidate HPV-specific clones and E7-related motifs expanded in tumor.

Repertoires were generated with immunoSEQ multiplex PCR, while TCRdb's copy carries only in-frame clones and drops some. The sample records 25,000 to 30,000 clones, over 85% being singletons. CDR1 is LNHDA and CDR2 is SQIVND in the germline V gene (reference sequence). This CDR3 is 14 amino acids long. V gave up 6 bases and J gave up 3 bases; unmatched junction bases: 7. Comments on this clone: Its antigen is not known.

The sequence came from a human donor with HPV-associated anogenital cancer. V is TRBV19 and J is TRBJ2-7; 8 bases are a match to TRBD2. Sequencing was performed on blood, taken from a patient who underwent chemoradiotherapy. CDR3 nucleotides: TGTGCCAGTAGGAGGACTAGCAACCACTACGAGCAGTACTTC. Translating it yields CASRRTSNHYEQYF.